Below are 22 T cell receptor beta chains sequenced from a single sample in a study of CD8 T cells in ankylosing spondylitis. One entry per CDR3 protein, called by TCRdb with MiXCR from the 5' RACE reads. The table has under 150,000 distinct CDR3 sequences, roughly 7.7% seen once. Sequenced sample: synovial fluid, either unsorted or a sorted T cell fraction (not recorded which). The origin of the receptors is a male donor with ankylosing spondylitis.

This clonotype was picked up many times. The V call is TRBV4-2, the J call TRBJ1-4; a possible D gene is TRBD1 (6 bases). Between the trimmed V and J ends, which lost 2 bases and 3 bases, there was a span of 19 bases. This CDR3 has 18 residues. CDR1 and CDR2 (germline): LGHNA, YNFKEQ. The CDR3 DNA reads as TGTGCCAGCAGCCAACAATTAACAGGGTTTGGGGCTAATGAAAAACTGTTTTTT. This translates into CASSQQLTGFGANEKLFF.

CDR3 amino acids: CASSEHWDTEAFF. CDR3 bases: TGTGCCAGCAGTGAACATTGGGACACTGAAGCTTTCTTT. This chain uses TRBV6-1 with TRBJ1-1; unclear D gene. V shed 2 bases and J shed 3 bases, with 7 bases lying between them. The CDR3 covers 13 residues. Germline V gene lookup returns CDR1 MNHNS and CDR2 SASEGT.

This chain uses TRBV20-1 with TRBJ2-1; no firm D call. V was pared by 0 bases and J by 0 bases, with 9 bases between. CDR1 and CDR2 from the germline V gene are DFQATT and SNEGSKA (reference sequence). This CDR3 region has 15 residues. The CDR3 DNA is TGCAGTGCTAGAGATCGAGTCCGCTCCTACAATGAGCAGTTCTTC. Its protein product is CSARDRVRSYNEQFF.

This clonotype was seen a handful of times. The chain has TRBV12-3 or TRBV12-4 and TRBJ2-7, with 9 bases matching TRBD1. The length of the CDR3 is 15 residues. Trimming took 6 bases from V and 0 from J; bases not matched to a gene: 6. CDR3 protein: CASRQGQGFSYEQYF. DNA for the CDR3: TGTGCCAGCAGACAGGGACAGGGCTTCTCCTACGAGCAGTACTTC.

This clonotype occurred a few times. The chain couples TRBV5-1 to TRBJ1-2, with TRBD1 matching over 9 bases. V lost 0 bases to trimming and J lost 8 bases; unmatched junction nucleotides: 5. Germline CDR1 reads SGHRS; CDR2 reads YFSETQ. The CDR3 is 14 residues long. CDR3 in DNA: TGCGCCAGCAGCTTGGACGGACAGGGGCGAGGCTACACCTTC. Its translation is CASSLDGQGRGYTF.

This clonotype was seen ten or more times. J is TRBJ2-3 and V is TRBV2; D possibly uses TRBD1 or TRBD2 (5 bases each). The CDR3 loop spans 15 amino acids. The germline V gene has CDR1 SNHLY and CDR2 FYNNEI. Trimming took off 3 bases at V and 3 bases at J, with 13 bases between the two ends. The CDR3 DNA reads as TGTGCCAGCAGTGACCGGGACCTGGGGACAGATACGCAGTATTTT. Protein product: CASSDRDLGTDTQYF.

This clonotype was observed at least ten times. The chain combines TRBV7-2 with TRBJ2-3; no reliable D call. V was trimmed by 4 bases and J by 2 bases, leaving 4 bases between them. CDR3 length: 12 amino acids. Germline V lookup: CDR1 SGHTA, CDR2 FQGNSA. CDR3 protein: CASSSITDTQYF. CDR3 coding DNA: TGTGCCAGCAGCTCAATCACAGATACGCAGTATTTT.

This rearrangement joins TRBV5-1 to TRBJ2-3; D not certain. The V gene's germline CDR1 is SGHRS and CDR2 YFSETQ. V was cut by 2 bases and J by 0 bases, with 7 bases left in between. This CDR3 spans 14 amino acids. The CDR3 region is CASSFTTSTDTQYF. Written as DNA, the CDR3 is TGCGCCAGCAGCTTCACGACTAGCACAGATACGCAGTATTTT.

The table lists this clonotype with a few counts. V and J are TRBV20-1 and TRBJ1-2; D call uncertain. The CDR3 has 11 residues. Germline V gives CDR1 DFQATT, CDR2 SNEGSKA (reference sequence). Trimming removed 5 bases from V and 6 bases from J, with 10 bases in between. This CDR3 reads CSAARTDGYTF. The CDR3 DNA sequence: TGCAGTGCTGCTAGGACCGATGGCTACACCTTC.

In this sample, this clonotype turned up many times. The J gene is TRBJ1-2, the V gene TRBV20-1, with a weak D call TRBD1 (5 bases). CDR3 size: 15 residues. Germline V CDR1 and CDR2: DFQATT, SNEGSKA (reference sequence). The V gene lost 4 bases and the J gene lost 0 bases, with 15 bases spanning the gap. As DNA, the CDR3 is TGCAGTGCTATTCGGTTTCAGGGAGCTAACTATGGCTACACCTTC. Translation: CSAIRFQGANYGYTF.

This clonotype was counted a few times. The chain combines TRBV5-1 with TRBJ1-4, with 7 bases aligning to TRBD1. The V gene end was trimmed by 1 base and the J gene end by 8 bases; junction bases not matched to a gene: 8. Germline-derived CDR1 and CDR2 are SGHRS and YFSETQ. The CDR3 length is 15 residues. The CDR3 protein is CASSLTGEVVEKLFF. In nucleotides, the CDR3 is TGCGCCAGCAGCTTGACAGGGGAGGTGGTGGAAAAACTGTTTTTT.

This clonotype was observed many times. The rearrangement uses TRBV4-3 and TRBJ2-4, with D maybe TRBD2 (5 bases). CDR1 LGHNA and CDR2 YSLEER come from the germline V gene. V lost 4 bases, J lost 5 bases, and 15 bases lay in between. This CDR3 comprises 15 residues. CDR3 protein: CASSPQPGRENIQYF. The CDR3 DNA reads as TGCGCCAGCAGCCCTCAGCCCGGGCGGGAAAACATTCAGTACTTC.

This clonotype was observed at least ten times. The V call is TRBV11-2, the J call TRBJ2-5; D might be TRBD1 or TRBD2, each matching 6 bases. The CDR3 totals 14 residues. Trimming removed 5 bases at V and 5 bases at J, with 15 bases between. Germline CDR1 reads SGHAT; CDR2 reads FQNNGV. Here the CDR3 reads CASSPGRGGETQYF. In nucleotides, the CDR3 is TGTGCCAGCAGCCCGGGCCGAGGGGGGGAGACCCAGTACTTC.

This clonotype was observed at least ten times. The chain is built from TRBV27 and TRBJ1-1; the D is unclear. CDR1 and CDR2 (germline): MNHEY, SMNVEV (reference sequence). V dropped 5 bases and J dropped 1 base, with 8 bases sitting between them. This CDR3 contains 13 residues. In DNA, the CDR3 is TGTGCCAGCAGTATCCGCCGGAACACTGAAGCTTTCTTT. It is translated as CASSIRRNTEAFF.

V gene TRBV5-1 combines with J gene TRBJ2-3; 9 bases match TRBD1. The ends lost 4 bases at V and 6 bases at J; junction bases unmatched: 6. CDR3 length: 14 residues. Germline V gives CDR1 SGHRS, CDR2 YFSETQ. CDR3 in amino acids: CASSLGTGFDTQYF. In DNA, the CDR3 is TGCGCCAGCAGCCTAGGGACAGGGTTTGATACGCAGTATTTT.

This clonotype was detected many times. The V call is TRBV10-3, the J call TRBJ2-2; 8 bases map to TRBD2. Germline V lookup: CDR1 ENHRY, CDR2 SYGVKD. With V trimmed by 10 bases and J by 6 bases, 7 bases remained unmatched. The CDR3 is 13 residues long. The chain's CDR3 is CATAGLGPGELFF. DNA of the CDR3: TGTGCCACCGCGGGACTAGGTCCCGGGGAGCTGTTTTTT.

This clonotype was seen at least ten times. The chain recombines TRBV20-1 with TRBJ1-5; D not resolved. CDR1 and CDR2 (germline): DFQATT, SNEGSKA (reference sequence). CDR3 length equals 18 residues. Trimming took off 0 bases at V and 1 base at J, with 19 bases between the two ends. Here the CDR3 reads CSARDSSGESGSNQPQHF. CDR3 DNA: TGCAGTGCTAGAGATTCCAGCGGGGAATCGGGAAGCAATCAGCCCCAGCATTTT.

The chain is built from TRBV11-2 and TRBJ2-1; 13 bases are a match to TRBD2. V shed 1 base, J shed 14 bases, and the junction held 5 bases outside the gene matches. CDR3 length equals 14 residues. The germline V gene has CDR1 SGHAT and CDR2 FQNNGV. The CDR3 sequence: CASSLASTSGREFF. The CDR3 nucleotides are TGTGCCAGCAGCTTAGCCTCCACTAGCGGGAGGGAGTTCTTC.

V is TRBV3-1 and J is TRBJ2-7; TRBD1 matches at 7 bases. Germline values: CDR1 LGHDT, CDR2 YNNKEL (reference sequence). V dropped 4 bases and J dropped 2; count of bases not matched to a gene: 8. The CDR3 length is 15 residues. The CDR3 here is CASSPHPGQTYEQYF. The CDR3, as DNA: TGTGCCAGCAGCCCCCATCCGGGACAGACCTACGAGCAGTACTTC.

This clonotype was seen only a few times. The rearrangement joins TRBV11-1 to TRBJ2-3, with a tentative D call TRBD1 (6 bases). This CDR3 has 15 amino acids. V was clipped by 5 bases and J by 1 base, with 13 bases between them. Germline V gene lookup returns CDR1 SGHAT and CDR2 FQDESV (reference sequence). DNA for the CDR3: TGTGCCAGCAGCGCTACAGGGTCCCGCACAGATACGCAGTATTTT. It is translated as CASSATGSRTDTQYF.

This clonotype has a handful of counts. The CDR3 region is CSVEGQGAWNEQFF. CDR3 sequence (DNA): TGCAGCGTTGAGGGACAGGGGGCTTGGAATGAGCAGTTCTTC. The chain employs TRBV29-1 and TRBJ2-1; 12 positions agree with TRBD1. The germline V gene has CDR1 SQVTM and CDR2 ANQGSEA. This CDR3 comprises 14 residues. V shed 3 bases, J shed 7 bases, and the junction held 4 bases outside the gene matches.

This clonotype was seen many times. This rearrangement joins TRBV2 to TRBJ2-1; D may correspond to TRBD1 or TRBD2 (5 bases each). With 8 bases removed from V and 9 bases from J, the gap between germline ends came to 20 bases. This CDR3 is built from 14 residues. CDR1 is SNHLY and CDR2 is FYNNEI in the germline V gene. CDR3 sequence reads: CASLLFSGASEQFF. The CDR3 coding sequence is TGTGCCAGCCTTTTATTTTCCGGGGCGAGTGAGCAGTTCTTC.